This T cell receptor (beta chain) was documented in a study of blood T cell repertoires in COVID-19. Sequencing was performed with immunoSEQ multiplex PCR; in TCRdb, only in-frame clones are kept and a portion is missing. Among roughly 110,000 clones, 60% to 85% were seen once, and the ten largest hold 4.3%. The CDR3 has 16 amino acids. CDR1 and CDR2 from the germline V gene are SGHNT and YENEEA. Losses at the gene ends were 5 bases for V and 0 bases for J; bases not matched to a gene: 7. The sequence came from a man between 65 and 80 years old with acute or convalescent COVID-19. Sequenced sample: peripheral blood. The genes are TRBV11-3 and TRBJ1-3; TRBD1 agrees at 7 bases. CDR3 DNA sequence: TGTGCCAGCAGCAACGGACAGGCCCGCTCTGGAAACACCATATATTTT. Protein sequence: CASSNGQARSGNTIYF. Based on the CDR3 plus reference TRBV11-3 and TRBJ1-3, the full variable domain is EAGVVQSPRYKIIEKKQPVAFWCNPISGHNTLYWYLQNLGQGPELLIRYENEEAVDDSQLPKDRFSAERLKGVDSTLKIQPAELGDSAVYLCASSNGQARSGNTIYFGEGSWLTVV.